Shown below are 5 T cell receptor beta chains from a single sample sequenced in a study of response to subunit inactivated influenza vaccine. TCRdb reprocessed the RT-PCR reads with MiXCR, giving one entry per CDR3 protein. The table shows about 800,000 distinct CDR3 sequences, with around 21% occurring only once. Sequenced here: PBMCs from blood, sampled around 5 days after vaccination. These receptors all stem from a man aged 50 to 60 who received an inactivated influenza vaccine.

There are a few counts of this clonotype. V is TRBV29-1 and J is TRBJ2-2; possible D gene TRBD1, 5 bases. The germline V and J ends were trimmed by 7 bases and 5 bases, with 11 bases remaining between them. CDR1 and CDR2 (germline): SQVTM, ANQGSEA. The length of the CDR3 is 12 residues. This CDR3 is CSALTVTGELFF. In nucleotides, the CDR3 is TGCAGCGCATTGACAGTGACCGGGGAGCTGTTTTTT.

The chain's CDR3 is CASSSPYRGGNTGELFF. The CDR3 bases are TGCGCCAGCAGCTCACCGTATCGGGGTGGTAACACCGGGGAGCTGTTTTTT. The rearrangement uses TRBV5-1 and TRBJ2-2, with a tentative D call TRBD2 (5 bases). Trimming took 3 bases from V and 2 from J, leaving 17 bases between them. The CDR3 loop spans 17 amino acids. Per germline, CDR1 SGHRS and CDR2 YFSETQ.

This clonotype showed up many times. The J gene is TRBJ1-4, the V gene TRBV7-2, with D uncertain. The V end was cut by 2 bases, the J end by 2 bases, with 12 bases between. The CDR3 extends over 16 amino acids. The germline CDR1 and CDR2 sequences are SGHTA and FQGNSA. The CDR3 reads CASSLSNPATNEKLFF. The CDR3 DNA reads TGTGCCAGCAGCTTATCGAACCCGGCCACTAATGAAAAACTGTTTTTT. The full variable domain, its missing parts supplied by reference TRBV7-2 and TRBJ1-4, is GAGVSQSPSNKVTEKGKDVELRCDPISGHTALYWYRQSLGQGLEFLIYFQGNSAPDKSGLPSDRFSAERTGGSVSTLTIQRTQQEDSAVYLCASSLSNPATNEKLFFGSGTQLSVL.

This chain links TRBV19 with TRBJ2-7; D is undetermined. CDR3 length: 13 amino acids. Germline V gene sequence: CDR1 LNHDA, CDR2 SQIVND (reference sequence). The ends were cut back, 5 bases at V and 3 bases at J, with 11 bases in the middle. The CDR3 sequence is CASSSATHYEQYF. As DNA, the CDR3 is TGTGCCAGTAGTTCCGCTACTCACTACGAGCAGTACTTC.

This clonotype has just a few counts. The chain employs TRBV6-2 or TRBV6-3 and TRBJ2-1; TRBD2 is a possible D gene (5 bases). This CDR3 is 17 amino acids long. Germline V lookup: CDR1 MNHEY, CDR2 SVGEGT. Trimming took off 0 bases at V and 1 base at J, with 13 bases between the two ends. The CDR3 sequence: CASSYSRGRISYNEQFF. The DNA for the CDR3 is TGTGCCAGCAGTTACTCGAGAGGGAGAATTTCCTACAATGAGCAGTTCTTC.